This T cell receptor beta chain originates from a study of human T cells and chemical hapten exposure. The sample holds a few counts of this clonotype. Noted time point: patch test 1, 2 weeks after DPC sensitization. Sample treatment: therapeutic diphenylcyclopropenone sensitization with weekly scalp DPC. Extraction yielded total RNA from whole blood (unfractionated). Each cDNA molecule in the library carried unique molecular identifiers. Using its own MiXCR run on the RACE reads, TCRdb lists one record per CDR3 protein. The profile shows fewer than 400,000 distinct CDR3 sequences, 6% to 8.5% of them singletons. The sample in question was whole blood, obtained in connection with sensitization to the hapten diphenylcyclopropenone (DPC). This receptor was taken from a woman aged 18-35 years with alopecia areata. Some clones in this sample may be carry-over from other donors' samples.

The CDR3 spells CASSLTVAVTDTQYF. The DNA for the CDR3 is TGTGCCAGCAGCTTAACTGTCGCGGTCACAGATACGCAGTATTTT. The chain recombines TRBV7-3 with TRBJ2-3; D call uncertain. This CDR3 comprises 15 residues. Germline V gene data show CDR1 as SGHTA and CDR2 as FQGTGA. V was trimmed by 0 bases and J by 2 bases, leaving 9 bases between them.